This T cell receptor (beta chain) is from a study of blood T cell repertoires in COVID-19. About the research overall: Sites in the United States, Italy and Spain provided acute and convalescent COVID-19 samples. Sources were T cells, B-cell-depleted T cells, or PBMCs; the material itself was cDNA or gDNA.

As originally analysed: The authors estimated nucleated cell counts from reference gene primer amplification. The method was immunoSEQ multiplex PCR; TCRdb's version includes in-frame clones alone and lacks a portion of them. V and J calls plus clone size are reproduced from that table; the DNA served to infer D and trimming. The top ten clones hold more than 25% of a sample with some 90,000 clones, 86% of them seen once. The TCR comes from a human donor in a cohort sampled during active COVID-19. The sample comprised peripheral blood.

The DNA for the CDR3 is TGTGCCAGCAGCTATTATAGAGACAGCAATGGCTACACCTTC. This codes for CASSYYRDSNGYTF. The V and J genes are TRBV7-8 and TRBJ1-2, with D perhaps TRBD1 (5 bases). Germline values: CDR1 SGHVS, CDR2 FQNEAQ. Trimming removed 4 bases from V and 6 bases from J, with 15 bases in between. The CDR3 runs 14 residues.